The 13 T cell receptor beta chains given below trace back to one sample, sequenced in a study of tumor and adjacent non-tumor tissue in lung cancer. No cell sorting was done before RNA was extracted from the tissue. More than 3 cm separated this lung sample from the edge of the tumor. A modified ARM-PCR protocol with three rounds of nested PCR amplified TCRbeta. TCRdb itself ran the multiplex PCR reads through MiXCR, one entry per CDR3 protein. The table records some 100,000 distinct CDR3 sequences, less than 85% of them present only once. What was sequenced was distant non-tumor lung tissue. The receptors were gathered from a man aged 55-75 years with small cell lung cancer.

A word on this clonotype: Sequence at one end of the junction differs from germline and may be a read error. V gene TRBV6-5 combines with J gene TRBJ2-1; D might be TRBD2 (7 bases). The CDR3 spans 17 residues. Germline V gene data show CDR1 as MNHEY and CDR2 as SVGAGI. The CDR3 coding sequence is TGTGCCACCAGTTACTCGATCTGGGGGCTAGCGGACGATGAGCAGTTCTTC. Encoded protein: CATSYSIWGLADDEQFF.

A remark on this clonotype: A junction boundary mismatches the germline segment, possibly from a read error. The V call is TRBV6-1, the J call TRBJ2-1, with TRBD2 as a possible D gene (5 bases). Germline V gene data show CDR1 as MNHNS and CDR2 as SASEGT. CDR3 size: 14 residues. Here the CDR3 reads CVSFFRGSRNEQLF. CDR3 nucleotides: TGTGTCAGCTTCTTCAGAGGGAGTAGGAATGAGCAGTTATTC.

For this clonotype: The germline gene is not matched at one end of the junction; a read error may be the cause. The rearrangement uses TRBV12-3 or TRBV12-4 and TRBJ2-3; no clear D gene. The CDR3 loop spans 14 amino acids. The CDR3: CAISPLLPSDMQYF. The DNA of the CDR3 is TGTGCCATCAGTCCACTACTCCCCTCTGATATGCAGTATTTT.

Worth noting for this clonotype: Since a much larger clone is just one base distant, this may be a read error. It is likely a read error, because the conserved phenylalanine at the end of the CDR3 is missing. The CDR3 loop reads CSASVRGRFHNEQFY. Written as DNA, the CDR3 is TGCAGTGCTAGCGTTCGGGGGAGGTTCCACAATGAGCAGTTCTAC. The genes are TRBV20-1 and TRBJ2-1; D may be TRBD2 (6 bases). From germline, CDR1 is DFQATT and CDR2 SNEGSKA (reference sequence). Trimming pared 3 bases from V and 5 bases from J, leaving 17 bases between. The length of the CDR3 is 15 residues.

As concerns this clonotype: Sequence at one end of the junction differs from germline and may be a read error. The V and J genes are TRBV4-2 and TRBJ2-6; D possibly uses TRBD1 or TRBD2 (5 bases each). Germline lookup yields CDR1 LGHNA and CDR2 YNFKEQ. This CDR3 is 16 amino acids long. The CDR3 region is CASNQEPGSGAYVLTF. The CDR3 DNA follows: TGTGCCAGCAACCAAGAACCCGGGTCCGGGGCCTACGTCCTGACTTTC.

This clonotype has a single count. The gene calls are TRBV4-1 and TRBJ2-5; no clear D gene. V was clipped by 4 bases and J by 5 bases, with 8 bases between them. Germline CDR1 MGHRA, CDR2 YSYEKL. CDR3 length equals 12 residues. In nucleotides, the CDR3 is TGCGCCAGCAGCCCGGGCAGGGAGACCCAGTACTTC. As protein: CASSPGRETQYF.

On this clonotype itself: The conserved closing phenylalanine or tryptophan is absent in this CDR3, likely reflecting a read error. The rearrangement uses TRBV29-1 and TRBJ2-7; 11 nucleotides line up with TRBD1. The trim removed 6 bases at V and 8 bases at J, leaving 15 bases unmatched. CDR1 SQVTM and CDR2 ANQGSEA come from the germline V gene. This CDR3 comprises 15 residues. CDR3 in DNA: TGCAGCGTGGGAACTTCCGGGACAGGGGGTGACAAGCAGTACTAC. It yields the protein CSVGTSGTGGDKQYY.

About this clonotype: Relative to the germline gene, one junction end is altered; a read error may explain this. The chain recombines TRBV11-3 with TRBJ2-7; 9 nucleotides agree with TRBD1. CDR3 length equals 15 residues. Germline V gene sequence: CDR1 SGHNT, CDR2 YENEEA. The CDR3 protein is CANSLGQGTRYEQYF. CDR3 sequence (DNA): TGTGCCAACAGCTTAGGACAGGGGACACGATACGAGCAGTACTTC.

Note on this clonotype: At one end the junction does not follow the germline gene, possibly because of a read error. The CDR3 DNA reads as TGTGACAGCAGCTTAGTAGGTCTTTTCCGCATAGATACGCAGTATTTT. Amino acids: CDSSLVGLFRIDTQYF. The chain combines TRBV11-2 with TRBJ2-3; D remains unclear. The CDR3 totals 16 residues. CDR1 is SGHAT and CDR2 is FQNNGV in the germline V gene.

About this clonotype itself: As the CDR3 is not closed by the conserved phenylalanine or tryptophan, this likely results from a read error. It is unclear where the CDR3 begins or ends on the DNA, so no DNA is shown, and the CDR3 is as TCRdb lists it. The chain joins TRBV4-1 to TRBJ2-7. The length of the CDR3 is 13 amino acids, counting both ends. Germline CDR1 MGHRA, CDR2 YSYEKL. CDR3 in amino acids: CASSFERLYKEYL.

For this clonotype: An end of the junction does not agree with germline; a read error may underlie this. The chain uses TRBV29-1 and TRBJ2-6; a weak D match, TRBD2 (5 bases). The CDR3 is made up of 13 amino acids. CDR1 and CDR2 from the germline V gene are SQVTM and ANQGSEA. The CDR3 bases are TGTAGCGACGACATTTCTTGGGCCAACGTCCTGACCTTC. This translates into CSDDISWANVLTF.

This clonotype was seen more than once but under ten times. This sequence joins TRBV18 and TRBJ2-7; 7 bases map to TRBD2. The germline gives CDR1 KGHSH, CDR2 LQKENI. V was pared by 3 bases and J by 5 bases, with 7 bases of the junction left unmatched. The CDR3 sequence is 14 residues long. CDR3 amino acids: CASSPTSTTHEQYF. The CDR3 coding sequence is TGTGCCAGCTCACCGACTAGCACCACTCACGAGCAGTACTTC.

On this clonotype: This could be a read error, since a much larger clone is one nucleotide away. The rearrangement joins TRBV5-1 to TRBJ1-1, with D unresolved. There are 11 residues in the CDR3. Trimming removed 2 bases from V and 11 bases from J, with 10 bases in between. CDR1 and CDR2 (germline): SGHRS, YFSETQ. The CDR3 sequence: CASSFGFRAFF. CDR3 nucleotides: TGCGCCAGCAGCTTTGGGTTTCGGGCTTTCTTT. The full variable domain, rest sourced from reference TRBV5-1 and TRBJ1-1, is KAGVTQTPRYLIKTRGQQVTLSCSPISGHRSVSWYQQTPGQGLQFLFEYFSETQRNKGNFPGRFSGRQFSNSRSEMNVSTLELGDSALYLCASSFGFRAFFGQGTRLTVV.